Listed below are T cell receptor beta chains from one sample, sequenced in a study of T-cell reconstitution after alpha-beta-depleted transplantation in children. TCRdb processed the PCR reads anew with MiXCR; each CDR3 protein has one entry. This sample has roughly 500,000 distinct CDR3 sequences; 15% to 20% occur once, and the top ten carry less than 4%. Sample: PBMCs from the stem cell graft donor, taken from the stem cell graft. The receptor source for this set is a human donor who donated a stem cell graft to a child with acute lymphoblastic leukemia. The CDR3 runs from the conserved cysteine through the conserved F or W. Fields, in order: J gene, V gene, clone size, D gene, CDR3 DNA, CDR3 protein. D genes are given only for firm matches. A row's size may be missing; if present it is once, few, many or a size class.

>TRBJ1-4|TRBV29-1|many|.
TGCAGCGTTGAAGAAAATGTGGTAACGGGAGGCAATGAAAAACTGTTTTTT
CSVEENVVTGGNEKLFF
>TRBJ2-7|TRBV28|.|TRBD1
TGTGCCAGCAGACCTCCGGGACAGGGAAACGACGAGCAGTACTTC
CASRPPGQGNDEQYF
>TRBJ1-5|TRBV16|few|TRBD1
TGTGCCAGCAGCCAATGGACAGGGGAAAACCAGCCCCAGCATTTT
CASSQWTGENQPQHF
>TRBJ2-1|TRBV11-2|once|.
TGTGCCAGTCAACGTAGCTACAATGAGCAGTTCTTC
CASQRSYNEQFF
>TRBJ2-1|TRBV6-5|.|TRBD2
TGTGCCAGCAGTTACTCACTAGCGGGATCATACAATGAGCAGTTCTTC
CASSYSLAGSYNEQFF
>TRBJ2-7|TRBV2|few|.
TGTGCCAGCAGGAGGGGGGGCTCCTACGAGCAGTACTTC
CASRRGGSYEQYF
>TRBJ2-1|TRBV5-1|few|.
TGCGCCAGCAGGGCGTCCCGGGTCGACAATGAGCAGTTCTTC
CASRASRVDNEQFF
>TRBJ1-5|TRBV12-3/TRBV12-4|.|TRBD1
TGTGCCAGCAGTTTCGCAGGGGGACAGCCCCAGCATTTT
CASSFAGGQPQHF
>TRBJ2-1|TRBV3-1|once|TRBD2
TGTGCCACCCATGGGACTAGCGGGAGCCTCGACAATGAGCAGTTCTTC
CATHGTSGSLDNEQFF
>TRBJ2-5|TRBV10-3|few|.
TGTGCCATCAGTGAGTTGTCAGCCCAAGAGACCCAGTACTTC
CAISELSAQETQYF
>TRBJ1-1|TRBV5-1|few|.
TGCGCCAGCAGCCCACAAAAGGGTGGCGGATCTGAAGCTTTCTTT
CASSPQKGGGSEAFF
>TRBJ2-3|TRBV2|once|TRBD2
TGTGCCAGCAGTCGCGCTAGCGGGAGGGATACGCAGTATTTT
CASSRASGRDTQYF
>TRBJ2-3|TRBV5-1|.|.
TGCGCCAGCAGCAGGGGCGACACAGATACGCAGTATTTT
CASSRGDTDTQYF
>TRBJ1-2|TRBV4-1|.|TRBD1
TGCGCCAGCACCCCAGGGGGGAACTATGGCTACACCTTC
CASTPGGNYGYTF
>TRBJ1-2|TRBV20-1|few|TRBD1
TGCAGTGCCCAGACAGGGACCTATGGCTACACCTTC
CSAQTGTYGYTF
>TRBJ2-1|TRBV5-1|many|TRBD2
TGCGCCAGCAGCTCCGGGACTAGCGGGTTATACAATGAGCAGTTCTTC
CASSSGTSGLYNEQFF
>TRBJ2-7|TRBV29-1|.|.
TGCAGCGTGACCCAACCGCTAGTTTACGAGCAGTACTTC
CSVTQPLVYEQYF
>TRBJ2-5|TRBV7-7|.|.
TGTGCCAGCATCTTAGTTGTAGGGACAGAGACCCAGTACTTC
CASILVVGTETQYF
>TRBJ1-6|TRBV12-3/TRBV12-4|few|.
TGTGCCAGCACCGAGAGCTCCTATAATTCACCCCTCCACTTT
CASTESSYNSPLHF
>TRBJ2-7|TRBV29-1|.|TRBD1
TGCAGCGTTGTAGCAGGGGAAAAGGGATCGGCAGGGGGAATCTACGAGCAGTACTTC
CSVVAGEKGSAGGIYEQYF
>TRBJ1-1|TRBV19|.|TRBD1
TGTGCCAGTAATCCAGGGGGAGTGACTGAAGCTTTCTTT
CASNPGGVTEAFF
>TRBJ2-7|TRBV27|.|.
TGTGCCAGCAGTTTCGGCCCCTTCGGCTACGAGCAGTACTTC
CASSFGPFGYEQYF
>TRBJ1-1|TRBV3-1|.|.
TGTGCCAGCAGCCAGCAGGGGTTGGGCACTGAAGCTTTCTTT
CASSQQGLGTEAFF
>TRBJ2-4|TRBV29-1|.|.
TGCAGCGTTCTTACAAACATTCAGTACTTC
CSVLTNIQYF
>TRBJ2-1|TRBV5-1|.|.
TGCGCCAGCAGCTTGGGGCCCTCGACCGCTGAGCAGTTCTTC
CASSLGPSTAEQFF
>TRBJ1-1|TRBV27|.|.
TGTGCCAGCAGTCCCTTCCGGAACACTGAAGCTTTCTTT
CASSPFRNTEAFF
>TRBJ2-5|TRBV5-1|.|.
TGCGCCAGCAGCCGCGGCGGGACTGAGACCCAGTACTTC
CASSRGGTETQYF
>TRBJ1-5|TRBV12-3/TRBV12-4|once|TRBD1
TGTGCCACCAGACAGGGGGCGACGAGCAATCAGCCCCAGCATTTT
CATRQGATSNQPQHF
>TRBJ2-3|TRBV7-8|.|.
TGTGCCAGCAGCGGCAGAACCTCTAGAAGTGATACGCAGTATTTT
CASSGRTSRSDTQYF
>TRBJ1-6|TRBV2|.|.
TGTGCCAGCAGCCGGGGGTGGAATTCACCCCTCCACTTT
CASSRGWNSPLHF
>TRBJ1-5|TRBV6-5|.|.
TGTGCCAGCAATATACAGAAAAATAGCAATCAGCCCCAGCATTTT
CASNIQKNSNQPQHF
>TRBJ2-1|TRBV5-1|.|.
TGCGCCAGCAGCTTAGGGTATGGGGCGGGAGAGCAGTTCTTC
CASSLGYGAGEQFF
>TRBJ2-7|TRBV12-3/TRBV12-4|.|.
TGTGCCAGCAGTCCCCCACGGAGGCCCTCCTACGAGCAGTACTTC
CASSPPRRPSYEQYF
>TRBJ1-2|TRBV27|few|TRBD1
TGTGCCAGCAGTTTTATTGGGGACAGGGGTTTCGGTGGCTACACCTTC
CASSFIGDRGFGGYTF
>TRBJ1-6|TRBV4-1|.|.
TGCGCCAGCAGCCAAGATTGGGCGTCGGGGAGTTCACCCCTCCACTTT
CASSQDWASGSSPLHF
>TRBJ2-2|TRBV11-2|.|TRBD1
TGTGCCAGCAGCCCGTGGGACAGGGCTCACACCGGGGAGCTGTTTTTT
CASSPWDRAHTGELFF
>TRBJ2-7|TRBV7-9|few|.
TGTGCCAGCAGCTTTCACAGGGACAATCACGAGCAGTACTTC
CASSFHRDNHEQYF
>TRBJ1-6|TRBV7-8|.|.
TGTGCCACAAGACCCTTAAGCAATTCACCCCTCCACTTT
CATRPLSNSPLHF
>TRBJ2-7|TRBV27|few|.
TGTGCCAGCAGTCAAAGTCTATATCCGGGCGAGCAGTACTTC
CASSQSLYPGEQYF
>TRBJ1-2|TRBV20-1|.|TRBD1
TGCAGTGCTAGCCGCGACAGGGAGACTAACTATGGCTACACCTTC
CSASRDRETNYGYTF
>TRBJ2-1|TRBV5-5|many|TRBD2
TGTGCCAGCAGCTTGGAGGGGCTAGCGGGAAATGAGCAGTTCTTC
CASSLEGLAGNEQFF
>TRBJ1-4|TRBV7-9|.|TRBD1
TGTGCCAGCAGCCCCCCCCAGGGGGCAACTAATGAAAAACTGTTTTTT
CASSPPQGATNEKLFF
>TRBJ2-3|TRBV12-3/TRBV12-4|few|.
TGTGCCACCCTGACACCCCCAGATACGCAGTATTTT
CATLTPPDTQYF
>TRBJ2-3|TRBV20-1|.|TRBD2
TGCAGTGCCCCGGGACTAGCGGGAGCGCGCACAGATACGCAGTATTTT
CSAPGLAGARTDTQYF
>TRBJ1-1|TRBV20-1|.|TRBD1
TGCAGTCCTCGACAGGGGGCGGCGAACACTGAAGCTTTCTTT
CSPRQGAANTEAFF
>TRBJ2-5|TRBV5-1|few|TRBD1
TGCGCCAGCAGAGCTTCCGGGACAGGGGTCCAAGAGACCCAGTACTTC
CASRASGTGVQETQYF